The 21 T cell receptor beta chains below come from one sample, sequenced in a study of T cell changes during pregnancy in multiple sclerosis. Data came from immunoSEQ multiplex PCR; TCRdb stores just in-frame clones and leaves some out. The sample yields about 40,000 clones, approximately 94% seen once. The source material was peripheral blood, sampled in the third trimester of pregnancy. These receptors originate from a female donor with multiple sclerosis, enrolled in a pregnancy study.

This chain joins TRBV18 and TRBJ2-7; D is perhaps TRBD2 (6 bases). The CDR3 sequence is 18 residues long. Trimming left V 3 bases short and J 0 bases short, with 21 bases between. The germline gives CDR1 KGHSH, CDR2 LQKENI. The CDR3 loop reads CASSPYYSGVGVSYEQYF. CDR3 DNA: TGTGCCAGCTCACCCTACTACTCGGGGGTTGGAGTCTCCTACGAGCAGTACTTC. The full variable domain, rest sourced from reference TRBV18 and TRBJ2-7, is NAGVMQNPRHLVRRRGQEARLRCSPMKGHSHVYWYRQLPEEGLKFMVYLQKENIIDESGMPKERFSAEFPKEGPSILRIQQVVRGDSAAYFCASSPYYSGVGVSYEQYFGPGTRLTVT.

This clone was seen once. The gene calls are TRBV21-1 and TRBJ1-1; the table's D gene call, TRBD1, was not cross checked with the DNA. TRBV21-1 is listed as a pseudogene. The CDR3 covers 13 residues. Here the CDR3 DNA reads TGTGCCAGCAGACACAGGGGATTCACTGAAGCTTTCTTT. It is translated as CASRHRGFTEAFF.

J is TRBJ1-3 and V is TRBV5-6; 8 nucleotides line up with TRBD1. This CDR3 spans 17 amino acids. V shed 3 bases, J shed 4 bases, and the junction held 12 bases outside the gene matches. CDR1 is SGHDT, CDR2 YYEEEE, per germline. CDR3 bases: TGTGCCAGCAGCTACGCCTTACAGGGGGTCGAAGGAAACACCATATATTTT. Protein product: CASSYALQGVEGNTIYF.

The chain couples TRBV18 to TRBJ2-3; no definite D call. The CDR3 sequence is 12 residues long. The ends were cut back, 6 bases at V and 4 bases at J, with 8 bases in the middle. Germline CDR1 reads KGHSH; CDR2 reads LQKENI. CDR3 protein: CASSPSADTQYF. DNA of the CDR3: TGTGCCAGCTCTCCGAGTGCAGATACGCAGTATTTT. Complete variable domain (other parts from reference TRBV18 and TRBJ2-3): NAGVMQNPRHLVRRRGQEARLRCSPMKGHSHVYWYRQLPEEGLKFMVYLQKENIIDESGMPKERFSAEFPKEGPSILRIQQVVRGDSAAYFCASSPSADTQYFGPGTRLTVL.

The V and J genes are TRBV9 and TRBJ1-1; D is perhaps TRBD1 (5 bases). Germline V lookup: CDR1 SGDLS, CDR2 YYNGEE. The ends were cut back, 2 bases at V and 4 bases at J, with 9 bases in the middle. The CDR3 consists of 13 residues. The CDR3 reads CASSVRGGTEAFF. In DNA, the CDR3 is TGTGCCAGCAGCGTTCGGGGGGGCACTGAAGCTTTCTTT.

This chain links TRBV19 with TRBJ2-7; D is possibly TRBD1 (5 bases). The CDR3 runs 14 residues. Trimming stripped 4 bases from V and 2 bases from J, with 12 bases between. CDR1 is LNHDA and CDR2 is SQIVND in the germline V gene (reference sequence). CDR3 DNA: TGTGCCAGTAGTAGACAGACAGCAGCCTACGAGCAGTACTTC. Its translation: CASSRQTAAYEQYF.

The rearrangement links TRBV19 to TRBJ2-2; possibly TRBD1 for D (6 bases). The germline CDR1 and CDR2 sequences are LNHDA and SQIVND (reference sequence). V lost 5 bases to trimming and J lost 3 bases, with 10 bases between them. This CDR3 has 14 residues. The CDR3 sequence: CASSDTGYTGELFF. The CDR3 bases are TGTGCCAGTAGTGACACAGGGTACACCGGGGAGCTGTTTTTT.

The V and J genes are TRBV7-2 and TRBJ2-1, with 7 bases matching TRBD2. Germline CDR1 is SGHTA and CDR2 is FQGNSA. The CDR3 spans 12 residues. After removal of 5 bases from V and 13 bases from J, the junction contained 8 bases not matched to a gene. The CDR3 loop reads CASSPGLSGQFF. The CDR3 DNA is TGTGCCAGCAGCCCGGGACTATCAGGACAGTTCTTC.

This clone was counted a single time. V usage is TRBV11-1 and J usage is TRBJ1-2; 7 bases align to TRBD1. This CDR3 region has 13 residues. V dropped 5 bases and J dropped 2; count of bases not matched to a gene: 2. Germline CDR1 reads SGHAT; CDR2 reads FQDESV (reference sequence). The CDR3 spells CASSRDSNYGYTF. The CDR3 DNA follows: TGTGCCAGCAGCCGGGACAGCAACTATGGCTACACCTTC. Complete variable domain (other parts from reference TRBV11-1 and TRBJ1-2): EAEVAQSPRYKITEKSQAVAFWCDPISGHATLYWYRQILGQGPELLVQFQDESVVDDSQLPKDRFSAERLKGVDSTLKIQPAELGDSAMYLCASSRDSNYGYTFGSGTRLTVV.

The chain recombines TRBV7-9 with TRBJ1-1, with D possibly being TRBD1 (6 bases). Trimming took 3 bases from V and 3 from J, leaving 14 bases between them. Looked up from germline, CDR1 is SEHNR and CDR2 is FQNEAQ (reference sequence). The CDR3 loop spans 15 amino acids. The CDR3: CASSFTTPGDTEAFF. CDR3 nucleotide sequence: TGTGCCAGCAGCTTTACCACCCCAGGGGACACTGAAGCTTTCTTT.

The chain links TRBV27 to TRBJ2-1; D is ambiguous. Germline V gene sequence: CDR1 MNHEY, CDR2 SMNVEV (reference sequence). The CDR3 has 15 residues. V was shortened by 5 bases and J by 4 bases, with 15 bases between the two germline ends. The chain's CDR3 is CASSPLPILYNEQFF. The CDR3, as DNA: TGTGCCAGCAGTCCCCTACCCATTTTATACAATGAGCAGTTCTTC.

The rearrangement uses TRBV10-3 and TRBJ2-2; possible D gene TRBD1, 5 bases. The CDR3 covers 11 residues. CDR1 and CDR2 from the germline V gene are ENHRY and SYGVKD. The ends were cut back, 9 bases at V and 5 bases at J, with 7 bases in the middle. CDR3: CAIGDTGELFF. The DNA of the CDR3 is TGTGCCATAGGGGATACCGGGGAGCTGTTTTTT.

The rearrangement uses TRBV19 and TRBJ1-1; 7 nucleotides line up with TRBD1. Per germline, CDR1 LNHDA and CDR2 SQIVND (reference sequence). V lost 10 bases and J lost 5; bases outside the gene matches: 7. The CDR3 is 12 residues long. CDR3 bases: TGTGCCACTAAAACAGGGGTAACTGAAGCTTTCTTT. It translates to CATKTGVTEAFF.

J is TRBJ2-3 and V is TRBV29-1, with D tentatively TRBD2 (6 bases). The ends were cut back, 2 bases at V and 1 base at J, with 7 bases in the middle. The CDR3 extends over 13 amino acids. Per the germline V gene, CDR1 is SQVTM and CDR2 is ANQGSEA. The CDR3 DNA reads TGCAGCGTTGAATCGGGAGGCACAGATACGCAGTATTTT. Translated, it gives CSVESGGTDTQYF.

In its sample, this clone was seen once. The CDR3 is CASSTNTGVNGYTF. DNA of the CDR3: TGTGCCAGCAGCACCAATACAGGGGTGAATGGCTACACCTTC. The chain links TRBV9 to TRBJ1-2; 7 bases fit TRBD1. CDR1 is SGDLS, CDR2 YYNGEE, per germline. This CDR3 contains 14 residues. J gave up 6 bases and V 4 bases, and 9 bases lay outside the gene matches. Complete variable domain (other parts from reference TRBV9 and TRBJ1-2): DSGVTQTPKHLITATGQRVTLRCSPRSGDLSVYWYQQSLDQGLQFLIQYYNGEERAKGNILERFSAQQFPDLHSELNLSSLELGDSALYFCASSTNTGVNGYTFGSGTRLTVV.

The rearrangement uses TRBV2 and TRBJ2-1; TRBD2 might be the D (5 bases). Trimming took off 3 bases at V and 3 bases at J, with 6 bases between the two ends. Germline V gene data show CDR1 as SNHLY and CDR2 as FYNNEI. The CDR3 sequence is 13 residues long. The CDR3 protein is CASSDGVYNEQFF. In nucleotides, the CDR3 is TGTGCCAGCAGTGACGGGGTCTACAATGAGCAGTTCTTC.

This clone was found once. The chain has TRBV14 and TRBJ1-1; no firm D call. The germline V gene encodes CDR1 SGHDN and CDR2 FVKESK. The CDR3 contains 14 residues. V dropped 0 bases and J dropped 6 bases, with 11 bases sitting between them. CDR3 region: CASSQEAGGAEAFF. CDR3 coding DNA: TGTGCCAGCAGCCAAGAAGCAGGAGGCGCTGAAGCTTTCTTT. Together with reference TRBV14 and TRBJ1-1, the CDR3 gives the full variable domain: EAGVTQFPSHSVIEKGQTVTLRCDPISGHDNLYWYRRVMGKEIKFLLHFVKESKQDESGMPNNRFLAERTGGTYSTLKVQPAELEDSGVYFCASSQEAGGAEAFFGQGTRLTVV.

The J gene is TRBJ2-7, the V gene TRBV11-2; 7 nucleotides match TRBD2. V lost 3 bases, J lost 0 bases, and 8 bases stayed unmatched. Germline CDR1 and CDR2: SGHAT and FQNNGV. The CDR3 covers 16 residues. The DNA of the CDR3 is TGTGCCAGCAGCTTTCGAGTCGGCGGGAGCTCCTACGAGCAGTACTTC. Residues: CASSFRVGGSSYEQYF.

This clone was counted a single time. The chain is built from TRBV30 and TRBJ2-7; tentative D call: TRBD2 (6 bases). V lost 0 bases, J lost 4 bases, and 19 bases lay in between. Germline CDR1 and CDR2: GTSNPN and SVGIG (reference sequence). CDR3 length: 16 residues. CDR3 protein: CAWSVLAAYKEYEQYF. The CDR3 DNA follows: TGTGCCTGGAGTGTACTAGCAGCCTACAAGGAATACGAGCAGTACTTC.

The chain employs TRBV10-3 and TRBJ2-5; 9 bases align to TRBD2. Germline CDR1 ENHRY, CDR2 SYGVKD. The CDR3 has 16 residues. Trimming took 2 bases from V and 5 from J; bases not matched to a gene: 9. CDR3 protein: CAISEGGRASGETQYF. The CDR3 bases are TGTGCCATCAGTGAGGGCGGGAGGGCCTCGGGGGAGACCCAGTACTTC.

This chain connects TRBV5-4 to TRBJ1-2, with 7 bases lining up with TRBD1. CDR1 is SGHNT and CDR2 is YYREEE in the germline V gene (reference sequence). The CDR3 has 15 amino acids. The V gene end was trimmed by 0 bases and the J gene end by 3 bases; junction bases not matched to a gene: 5. The CDR3 region is CASSLVLGTDYGYTF. The CDR3 DNA sequence: TGTGCCAGCAGCTTGGTCCTCGGGACAGACTATGGCTACACCTTC.